This T cell receptor (beta chain) was identified during a study of T cells in Graves' hyperthyroidism and ophthalmopathy. Study information: Peripheral blood was taken when the disease was first diagnosed, before any treatment began.

Calling Graves' hyperthyroidism stable meant ophthalmopathy did not progress within 18 months. In this sample, this clonotype turned up many times. The antigen remains unidentified. Germline V gene lookup returns CDR1 SGHAT and CDR2 FQNNGV. This CDR3 has 14 amino acids. With 1 base removed from V and 7 bases from J, the gap between germline ends came to 8 bases. Whole-study findings and limits: Peripheral blood also featured most of the thyroid clonotypes expanded above 0.001.

There were TCR beta CDR3 regions amplified from RNA transcripts. The primer set for the first-round RT-PCR of the TCR CDR3 was HTBI. From the multiplex PCR reads, TCRdb called clonotypes with MiXCR, one entry per CDR3 protein. The sample has about 760,000 distinct CDR3 sequences, over 35% seen once. The chain recombines TRBV11-2 with TRBJ1-6; D is unresolved. The sample was blood. This receptor was obtained from a woman aged 40 to 50 with Graves' hyperthyroidism. The CDR3 DNA reads as TGTGCCAGCAGCTTAGTGGTCGGAAATTCACCCCTCCACTTT. This gives the protein CASSLVVGNSPLHF.